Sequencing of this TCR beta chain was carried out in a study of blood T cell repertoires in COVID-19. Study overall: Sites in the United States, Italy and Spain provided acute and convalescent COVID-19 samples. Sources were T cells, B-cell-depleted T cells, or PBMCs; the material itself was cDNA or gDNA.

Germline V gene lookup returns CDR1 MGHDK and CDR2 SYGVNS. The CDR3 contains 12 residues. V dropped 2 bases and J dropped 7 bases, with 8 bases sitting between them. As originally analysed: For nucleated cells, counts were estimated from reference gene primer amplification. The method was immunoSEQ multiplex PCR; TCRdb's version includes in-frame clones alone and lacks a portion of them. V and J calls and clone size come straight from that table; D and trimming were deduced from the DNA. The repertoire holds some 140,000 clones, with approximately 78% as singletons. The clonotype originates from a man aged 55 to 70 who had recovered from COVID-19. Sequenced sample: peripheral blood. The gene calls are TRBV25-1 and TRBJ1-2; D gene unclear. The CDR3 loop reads CASSEREIGYTF. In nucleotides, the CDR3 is TGTGCCAGCAGTGAACGGGAGATTGGCTACACCTTC.